The 24 T cell receptor beta chains below all came from one sample that was sequenced in a study of blood T cell repertoires in COVID-19. Using immunoSEQ multiplex PCR, the repertoire was profiled, and TCRdb retains in-frame clones only, with some absent. This table holds approximately 74,000 clones, roughly 81% found once. The specimen was peripheral blood. The receptors were gathered from a man between 65 and 85 years old with acute or convalescent COVID-19.

The chain recombines TRBV5-6 with TRBJ2-4; no firm D call. Trimming removed 6 bases from V and 1 base from J, with 8 bases in between. CDR1 is SGHDT, CDR2 YYEEEE, per germline. The CDR3 consists of 13 residues. The CDR3 nucleotides are TGTGCCAGCATGTACGGGGCCAAAAACATTCAGTACTTC. It encodes CASMYGAKNIQYF.

The J gene is TRBJ2-7, the V gene TRBV5-5; no reliable D call. The CDR3 length is 12 residues. The germline V and J ends were trimmed by 2 bases and 4 bases, with 7 bases remaining between them. Per the germline V gene, CDR1 is SGHKS and CDR2 is YYEKEE (reference sequence). CDR3 sequence: CASSFRLYEQYF. The CDR3, as DNA: TGTGCCAGCAGCTTCCGTTTATACGAGCAGTACTTC.

The CDR3 DNA reads as TGTGCCAGCAAGGGTGAGGGCTTATATAGCAATCAGCCCCAGCATTTT. It encodes CASKGEGLYSNQPQHF. The chain recombines TRBV28 with TRBJ1-5; no clear D gene. Germline V gene data show CDR1 as MDHEN and CDR2 as SYDVKM. The CDR3 has 16 amino acids. The V end lost 7 bases, the J end lost 0 bases, and 16 bases lay between the germline ends.

The chain recombines TRBV5-1 with TRBJ2-5, with TRBD2 matching 11 bases. Germline V gene lookup returns CDR1 SGHRS and CDR2 YFSETQ. The CDR3 extends over 17 amino acids. The trim removed 3 bases at V and 4 bases at J, leaving 11 bases unmatched. The CDR3 sequence is CASSSGLAGPATETQYF. Written as DNA, the CDR3 is TGCGCCAGCAGCTCCGGACTAGCGGGTCCTGCCACAGAGACCCAGTACTTC.

The rearrangement joins TRBV9 to TRBJ2-2; weak D call: TRBD2 (6 bases). V was clipped by 0 bases and J by 3 bases, with 12 bases between them. CDR1 is SGDLS, CDR2 YYNGEE, per germline. The CDR3 loop spans 16 amino acids. Here the CDR3 reads CASSVGPGGDTGELFF. The CDR3 DNA reads TGTGCCAGCAGCGTAGGCCCAGGCGGGGACACCGGGGAGCTGTTTTTT.

This chain joins TRBV10-3 and TRBJ2-1; possibly TRBD1 for D (6 bases). Per the germline V gene, CDR1 is ENHRY and CDR2 is SYGVKD. V was pared by 10 bases and J by 8 bases, with 12 bases between. This CDR3 is 11 amino acids long. The CDR3 region has the DNA TGTGCCACCTCAGGGGCCGATGAGCAGTTCTTC. It codes for CATSGADEQFF.

CDR3 protein: CASRRTSGRMDEQYF. CDR3 coding DNA: TGTGCCAGCAGGCGGACTAGCGGGAGAATGGACGAGCAGTACTTC. The rearrangement links TRBV28 to TRBJ2-7, with 13 positions matching TRBD2. The germline V gene encodes CDR1 MDHEN and CDR2 SYDVKM. This CDR3 spans 15 amino acids. V gave up 6 bases and J gave up 5 bases; unmatched junction bases: 7.

V gene TRBV7-9 combines with J gene TRBJ2-5; tentatively, D is TRBD1 (7 bases). The V end was cut by 5 bases, the J end by 4 bases, with 14 bases between. Germline CDR1 and CDR2: SEHNR and FQNEAQ (reference sequence). The CDR3 spans 14 residues. In DNA form, the CDR3 reads TGTGCCAGCAGCACCAGGGGGGTGCCAGAGACCCAGTACTTC. This translates into CASSTRGVPETQYF. Full variable domain (remainder filled in from reference TRBV7-9 and TRBJ2-5): DTGVSQNPRHKITKRGQNVTFRCDPISEHNRLYWYRQTLGQGPEFLTYFQNEAQLEKSRLLSDRFSAERPKGSFSTLEIQRTEQGDSAMYLCASSTRGVPETQYFGPGTRLLVL.

The V call is TRBV9, the J call TRBJ2-1; TRBD1 might be the D (5 bases). The V gene's germline CDR1 is SGDLS and CDR2 YYNGEE. V lost 0 bases, J lost 4 bases, and 11 bases lay in between. This CDR3 contains 15 residues. In DNA form, the CDR3 reads TGTGCCAGCAGCGTAGCCCTAGGGGTATACAATGAGCAGTTCTTC. The encoded protein is CASSVALGVYNEQFF. Full variable domain (remainder filled in from reference TRBV9 and TRBJ2-1): DSGVTQTPKHLITATGQRVTLRCSPRSGDLSVYWYQQSLDQGLQFLIQYYNGEERAKGNILERFSAQQFPDLHSELNLSSLELGDSALYFCASSVALGVYNEQFFGPGTRLTVL.

CDR3 sequence (DNA): TGTGCCAGTAGTACCCCCCCGGGGCAGCGGGGCACCGGGGAGCTGTTTTTT. It translates to CASSTPPGQRGTGELFF. The V and J genes are TRBV19 and TRBJ2-2; 7 bases fit TRBD2. Germline V CDR1 and CDR2: LNHDA, SQIVND (reference sequence). This CDR3 has 17 amino acids. The trim removed 4 bases at V and 4 bases at J, leaving 12 bases unmatched. Drawing the rest from reference TRBV19 and TRBJ2-2, the complete variable domain is DGGITQSPKYLFRKEGQNVTLSCEQNLNHDAMYWYRQDPGQGLRLIYYSQIVNDFQKGDIAEGYSVSREKKESFPLTVTSAQKNPTAFYLCASSTPPGQRGTGELFFGEGSRLTVL.

V gene TRBV2 combines with J gene TRBJ2-5; a weak D match, TRBD1 (5 bases). CDR1 is SNHLY and CDR2 is FYNNEI in the germline V gene. The CDR3 extends over 15 amino acids. The V gene lost 1 base and the J gene lost 4 bases, with 13 bases spanning the gap. DNA of the CDR3: TGTGCCAGCAGTGAAGGTCAGGGTAGGGTAGAGACCCAGTACTTC. Its protein is CASSEGQGRVETQYF.

This rearrangement joins TRBV7-3 to TRBJ2-2; no definite D call. Trimming cost V 0 bases and J 2 bases, with 10 bases left between them. The CDR3 runs 16 residues. Per germline, CDR1 SGHTA and CDR2 FQGTGA. CDR3 coding DNA: TGTGCCAGCAGCTTAACAGAGGCCCCCAACACCGGGGAGCTGTTTTTT. Amino acids: CASSLTEAPNTGELFF.

The chain has TRBV7-3 and TRBJ1-1; D remains ambiguous. The CDR3 loop spans 13 amino acids. Trimming shortened V by 1 base and J by 4 bases, and 7 bases separated the two germline ends. The germline V gene has CDR1 SGHTA and CDR2 FQGTGA. CDR3 in amino acids: CASSLIRGTEAFF. The CDR3 bases are TGTGCCAGCAGCTTAATCCGGGGCACTGAAGCTTTCTTT. Filled out from reference TRBV7-3 and TRBJ1-1, the complete variable domain reads GAGVSQTPSNKVTEKGKYVELRCDPISGHTALYWYRQSLGQGPEFLIYFQGTGAADDSGLPNDRFFAVRPEGSVSTLKIQRTERGDSAVYLCASSLIRGTEAFFGQGTRLTVV.

This clone has only a few counts. This chain's CDR3 is CASSPRDSKETQYF. CDR3 bases: TGCGCCAGCAGCCCCCGGGACAGCAAAGAGACCCAGTACTTC. This chain uses TRBV10-1 with TRBJ2-5; 7 nucleotides align to TRBD1. CDR1 WNHNN and CDR2 SYGVQD come from the germline V gene (reference sequence). The CDR3 has 14 amino acids. V lost 6 bases and J lost 3; bases outside the gene matches: 7.

The J gene is TRBJ2-2, the V gene TRBV18; D gene uncertain. V was cut by 2 bases and J by 5 bases, with 15 bases left in between. Germline CDR1 is KGHSH and CDR2 is LQKENI. This CDR3 contains 16 residues. The CDR3: CASSPSGLPRTGELFF. The CDR3 DNA sequence: TGTGCCAGCTCACCATCCGGGTTACCCCGGACCGGGGAGCTGTTTTTT.

This clone showed up just once. This chain links TRBV5-1 with TRBJ2-1; 7 positions match TRBD1. CDR1 SGHRS and CDR2 YFSETQ come from the germline V gene. The CDR3 is 13 amino acids. V dropped 3 bases and J dropped 9; count of bases not matched to a gene: 6. Here the CDR3 reads CASSSTGVAEQFF. The CDR3 nucleotides read TGCGCCAGCAGCTCAACAGGGGTCGCTGAGCAGTTCTTC.

The chain joins TRBV5-1 to TRBJ2-1; the D gene is possibly TRBD1 (5 bases). The V gene lost 0 bases and the J gene lost 10 bases, with 8 bases spanning the gap. The CDR3 runs to 12 residues. Germline CDR1 is SGHRS and CDR2 is YFSETQ. CDR3 in amino acids: CASSLDSGEQFF. DNA of the CDR3: TGCGCCAGCAGCTTGGATTCAGGGGAGCAGTTCTTC.

The V and J genes are TRBV28 and TRBJ1-6; 10 bases are shared with TRBD1. Germline-derived CDR1 and CDR2 are MDHEN and SYDVKM. The CDR3 has 16 residues. The V and J ends lost 4 bases and 9 bases, in that order; junction bases with no gene match: 9. The CDR3 DNA reads as TGTGCCAGCAGTTCCGGGACAGGGGACTGGAGTTCACCCCTCCACTTT. Protein sequence: CASSSGTGDWSSPLHF.

The genes are TRBV6-5 and TRBJ1-2; no clear D. This CDR3 is built from 14 residues. CDR1 is MNHEY, CDR2 SVGAGI, per germline. CDR3 nucleotides: TGTGCTGCACGCCTCCGGGGTCACTCGGATGGCTACACCTTC. Residues: CAARLRGHSDGYTF.

The J gene is TRBJ2-2, the V gene TRBV7-2; TRBD1 aligns across 8 bases. Germline CDR1 and CDR2: SGHTA and FQGNSA. The CDR3 has 15 residues. V shed 4 bases, J shed 6 bases, and the junction held 7 bases outside the gene matches. CDR3 DNA: TGTGCCAGCAGCTCGGGACAGGTCGGTTCCGGGGAGCTGTTTTTT. It specifies CASSSGQVGSGELFF.

CDR3 DNA: TGTGCCAGCTCGCTCGTGCAGGGTGAAGCTTTCTTT. Protein product: CASSLVQGEAFF. This sequence joins TRBV2 and TRBJ1-1, with a weak D call TRBD1 (5 bases). Germline loops: CDR1 SNHLY, CDR2 FYNNEI. This CDR3 comprises 12 residues. Trimming took off 8 bases at V and 7 bases at J, with 14 bases between the two ends.

The CDR3 is CASGRTVNTEAFF. Written as DNA, the CDR3 is TGTGCCAGCGGACGGACAGTGAACACTGAAGCTTTCTTT. The chain carries TRBV6-5 and TRBJ1-1; a possible D gene is TRBD1 (6 bases). This CDR3 has 13 amino acids. The germline gives CDR1 MNHEY, CDR2 SVGAGI. Trimming shortened V by 8 bases and J by 0 bases, and 10 bases separated the two germline ends.

CDR3 DNA: TGTGCCAGCAGCCAAGAAATCCAGGGGGCTAGAGATACGCAGTATTTT. Protein sequence: CASSQEIQGARDTQYF. This sequence joins TRBV14 and TRBJ2-3; 8 bases line up with TRBD1. Germline V gene sequence: CDR1 SGHDN, CDR2 FVKESK. The length of the CDR3 is 16 residues. Germline trimming cut 0 bases from V and 5 bases from J; bases unmatched to any gene: 7.

J is TRBJ2-7 and V is TRBV27; possibly TRBD1 for D (6 bases). The CDR3 covers 13 residues. Germline lookup yields CDR1 MNHEY and CDR2 SMNVEV (reference sequence). V was trimmed by 6 bases and J by 5 bases, leaving 14 bases between them. The CDR3 bases are TGTGCCAGCAGCCTGGGACATACCGACGAGCAGTACTTC. Translation gives CASSLGHTDEQYF.